A selection of T cell receptor beta chains follows, all from one sample in a study of spatial heterogeneity in lung cancer. TCRdb re-derived calls from the 5' RACE reads in MiXCR, one entry per CDR3 protein. This sample carries some 34,000 distinct CDR3 sequences, roughly 6.5% of them seen once, and the ten largest clones take 29%. This sample comprised PBMCs, obtained at surgery. The receptors derive from a female donor with early-stage non-small cell lung cancer. Each CDR3 is given without its conserved first and last residue. The order of the fields is J gene, V gene, CDR3 protein.

J gene: TRBJ1-2
V gene: TRBV7-2
CDR3 protein: ASSTVTGAGYT

J gene: TRBJ2-4
V gene: TRBV28
CDR3 protein: ASSLFTGAKNIQY

J gene: TRBJ1-5
V gene: TRBV12-3/TRBV12-4
CDR3 protein: ASSPSGQGNQPQH

J gene: TRBJ2-1
V gene: TRBV7-2
CDR3 protein: ASSLRVAPTGNEQF

J gene: TRBJ2-1
V gene: TRBV11-1
CDR3 protein: ASSRRGQGVHEQF

J gene: TRBJ2-2
V gene: TRBV11-2
CDR3 protein: ASSLDRDYTNTGELF

J gene: TRBJ2-3
V gene: TRBV7-2
CDR3 protein: ASSQRDAATQY

J gene: TRBJ2-3
V gene: TRBV9
CDR3 protein: ASSALAGGTDTQY

J gene: TRBJ1-1
V gene: TRBV11-2
CDR3 protein: ASSAQGYTEAF

J gene: TRBJ2-1
V gene: TRBV20-1
CDR3 protein: SARGRGGSYNEQF

J gene: TRBJ1-1
V gene: TRBV6-2/TRBV6-3
CDR3 protein: ASSYQAPTEAF

J gene: TRBJ2-7
V gene: TRBV2
CDR3 protein: ASSGRSGGYVQY